These 8 T cell receptor beta chains share one sample of origin, sequenced in a study of blood T cell repertoires in COVID-19. Clones were read by immunoSEQ multiplex PCR, and TCRdb kept only the in-frame ones, dropping some. The sample records around 170,000 clones, 84% being singletons. Sequences were obtained from PBMCs or T cells enriched from blood (not recorded which). Source of these receptors: a middle-aged man who had recovered from COVID-19.

This clone was detected only once. This rearrangement joins TRBV28 to TRBJ1-2; TRBD1 might be the D (6 bases). The CDR3 loop spans 18 amino acids. Trimming pared 4 bases from V and 3 bases from J, leaving 24 bases between. Germline values: CDR1 MDHEN, CDR2 SYDVKM. The CDR3 DNA follows: TGTGCCAGCAGTTCTCTAGGAGCAGGGGCGTCCTTCGACTATGGCTACACCTTC. The encoded protein is CASSSLGAGASFDYGYTF.

The chain couples TRBV7-9 to TRBJ1-4; TRBD1 matches 7 bases. Germline V gene data show CDR1 as SEHNR and CDR2 as FQNEAQ (reference sequence). This CDR3 is built from 14 residues. V shed 3 bases and J 7 bases; nucleotides not matched to a gene: 5. DNA of the CDR3: TGTGCCAGCAGCTTGTCGGGACAGATTGAAAAACTGTTTTTT. Its translation is CASSLSGQIEKLFF.

The chain joins TRBV18 to TRBJ1-1; no definite D call. This CDR3 comprises 13 residues. Per germline, CDR1 KGHSH and CDR2 LQKENI. Trimming cost V 2 bases and J 1 base, with 5 bases left between them. This chain's CDR3 is CASSPSQNTEAFF. In nucleotides, the CDR3 is TGTGCCAGCTCACCATCCCAGAACACTGAAGCTTTCTTT.

This clone appeared a few times. The chain employs TRBV23-1 and TRBJ1-1; possible D gene TRBD1, 6 bases. TRBV23-1 qualifies as an ORF whose function is uncertain. This CDR3 spans 13 amino acids. V was shortened by 1 base and J by 5 bases, with 8 bases between the two germline ends. The CDR3 DNA sequence: TGCGCCAGCAGTCAATTCCAGGGGACTGAAGCTTTCTTT. Its translation: CASSQFQGTEAFF.

As to this clone: Within the sample, other DNA sequences also encode this same CDR3. The chain is built from TRBV5-1 and TRBJ1-2, with a possible D match to TRBD1 (5 bases). CDR1 is SGHRS and CDR2 is YFSETQ in the germline V gene. V shed 0 bases and J shed 6 bases, with 6 bases lying between them. This CDR3 has 12 residues. CDR3: CASSLEGDGYTF. The CDR3 bases are TGCGCCAGCAGCTTGGAAGGGGATGGCTACACCTTC.

The genes are TRBV7-2 and TRBJ2-2; 7 bases fit TRBD2. Trimming at V came to 8 bases and at J to 0 bases, leaving 0 bases not matched to a gene. There are 13 residues in the CDR3. Germline V gene sequence: CDR1 SGHTA, CDR2 FQGNSA. CDR3 in amino acids: CASRGANTGELFF. For the CDR3, the DNA is TGTGCCAGCCGGGGGGCGAACACCGGGGAGCTGTTTTTT.

The V call is TRBV5-1, the J call TRBJ2-5; D gene unclear. The CDR3 totals 15 residues. V was trimmed by 0 bases and J by 0 bases, leaving 9 bases between them. Germline V gene data show CDR1 as SGHRS and CDR2 as YFSETQ. Here the CDR3 reads CASSLAPTDQETQYF. The CDR3 nucleotides are TGCGCCAGCAGCTTGGCCCCAACAGACCAAGAGACCCAGTACTTC. Drawing the rest from reference TRBV5-1 and TRBJ2-5, the complete variable domain is KAGVTQTPRYLIKTRGQQVTLSCSPISGHRSVSWYQQTPGQGLQFLFEYFSETQRNKGNFPGRFSGRQFSNSRSEMNVSTLELGDSALYLCASSLAPTDQETQYFGPGTRLLVL.

The J gene is TRBJ1-2, the V gene TRBV9; D uncertain. V was cut by 0 bases and J by 9 bases, with 12 bases left in between. Germline CDR1 and CDR2: SGDLS and YYNGEE. This CDR3 is built from 13 residues. CDR3 residues: CASSVEGGTSYTF. The CDR3 DNA follows: TGTGCCAGCAGCGTAGAAGGCGGCACGAGCTACACCTTC.